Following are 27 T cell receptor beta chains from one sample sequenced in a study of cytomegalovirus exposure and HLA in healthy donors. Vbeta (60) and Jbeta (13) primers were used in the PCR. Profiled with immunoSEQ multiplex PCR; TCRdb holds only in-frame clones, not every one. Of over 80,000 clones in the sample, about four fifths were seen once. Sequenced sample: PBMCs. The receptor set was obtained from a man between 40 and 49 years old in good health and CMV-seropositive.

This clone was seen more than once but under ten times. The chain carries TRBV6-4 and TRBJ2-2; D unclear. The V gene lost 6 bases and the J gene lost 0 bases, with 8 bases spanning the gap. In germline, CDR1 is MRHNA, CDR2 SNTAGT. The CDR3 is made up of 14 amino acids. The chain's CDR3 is CASRFTTNTGELFF. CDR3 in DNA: TGTGCCAGCAGATTTACAACGAACACCGGGGAGCTGTTTTTT.

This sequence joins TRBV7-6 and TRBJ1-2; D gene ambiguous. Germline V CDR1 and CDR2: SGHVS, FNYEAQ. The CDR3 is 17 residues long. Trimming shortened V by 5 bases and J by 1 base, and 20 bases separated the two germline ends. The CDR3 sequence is CASSPVRGENINYGYTF. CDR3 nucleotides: TGTGCCAGCAGCCCCGTACGGGGAGAGAATATTAACTATGGCTACACCTTC.

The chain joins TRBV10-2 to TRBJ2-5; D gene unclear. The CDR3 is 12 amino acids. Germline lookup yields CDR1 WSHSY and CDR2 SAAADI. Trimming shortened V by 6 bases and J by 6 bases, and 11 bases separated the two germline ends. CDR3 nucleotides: TGCGCCAGCAGCCAGGAATCTCAGACCCAGTACTTC. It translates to CASSQESQTQYF.

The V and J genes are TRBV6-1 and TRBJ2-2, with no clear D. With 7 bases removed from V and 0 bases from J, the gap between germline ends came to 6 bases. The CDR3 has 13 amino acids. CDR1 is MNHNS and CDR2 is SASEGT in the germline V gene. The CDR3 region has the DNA TGTGCCAGCAATACAGCGAACACCGGGGAGCTGTTTTTT. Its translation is CASNTANTGELFF.

Written as DNA, the CDR3 is TGTGCCAGCAGTTTATACGGGAGCGGGAGTTACTACGAGCAGTACTTC. As protein: CASSLYGSGSYYEQYF. This chain uses TRBV28 with TRBJ2-7; 8 bases are shared with TRBD2. CDR1 is MDHEN, CDR2 SYDVKM, per germline. The V and J ends lost 1 base and 3 bases, in that order; junction bases with no gene match: 8. CDR3 length: 16 amino acids.

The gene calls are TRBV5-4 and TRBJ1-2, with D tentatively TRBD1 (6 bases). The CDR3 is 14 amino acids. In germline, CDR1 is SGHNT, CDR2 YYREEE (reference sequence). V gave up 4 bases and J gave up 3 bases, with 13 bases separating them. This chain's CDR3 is CASSIRQVDYGYTF. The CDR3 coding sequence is TGTGCCAGCAGCATCAGACAGGTTGACTATGGCTACACCTTC.

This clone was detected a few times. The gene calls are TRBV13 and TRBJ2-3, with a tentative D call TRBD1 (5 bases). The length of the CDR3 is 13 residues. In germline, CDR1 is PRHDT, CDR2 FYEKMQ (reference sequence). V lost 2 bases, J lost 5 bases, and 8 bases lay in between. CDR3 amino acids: CASSLQGVDTQYF. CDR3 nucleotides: TGTGCCAGCAGCTTACAGGGTGTAGATACGCAGTATTTT.

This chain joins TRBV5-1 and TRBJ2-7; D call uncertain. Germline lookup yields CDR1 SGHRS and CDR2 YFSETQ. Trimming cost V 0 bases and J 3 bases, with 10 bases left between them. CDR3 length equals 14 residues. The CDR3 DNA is TGCGCCAGCAGCTTGGACTCCGACTTCTACGAGCAGTACTTC. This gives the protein CASSLDSDFYEQYF.

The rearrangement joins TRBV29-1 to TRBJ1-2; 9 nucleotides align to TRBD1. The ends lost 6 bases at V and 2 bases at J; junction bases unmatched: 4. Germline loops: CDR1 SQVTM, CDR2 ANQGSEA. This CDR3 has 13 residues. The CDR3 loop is CSVGTGKNYGYTF. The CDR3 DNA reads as TGCAGCGTGGGGACAGGGAAGAACTATGGCTACACCTTC.

The CDR3 protein is CASTHGTGPSGYTF. CDR3 DNA sequence: TGTGCCAGCACCCACGGGACAGGACCATCAGGCTACACCTTC. The chain is built from TRBV6-1 and TRBJ1-2; 8 nucleotides match TRBD1. CDR1 and CDR2 from the germline V gene are MNHNS and SASEGT. J lost 8 bases, V lost 7 bases, and 12 bases had no gene match. This CDR3 region has 14 residues.

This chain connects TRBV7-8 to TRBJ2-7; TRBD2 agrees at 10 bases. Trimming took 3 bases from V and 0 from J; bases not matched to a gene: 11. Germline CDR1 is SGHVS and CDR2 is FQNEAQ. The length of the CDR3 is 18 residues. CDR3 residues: CASSFLVSSGGSSYEQYF. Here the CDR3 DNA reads TGTGCCAGCAGCTTTCTCGTGTCTAGCGGGGGTAGCTCCTACGAGCAGTACTTC.

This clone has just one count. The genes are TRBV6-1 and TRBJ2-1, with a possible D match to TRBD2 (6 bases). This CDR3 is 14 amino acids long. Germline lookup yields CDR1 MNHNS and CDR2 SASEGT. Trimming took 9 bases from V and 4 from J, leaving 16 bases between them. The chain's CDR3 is CASKEGVAYNEQFF. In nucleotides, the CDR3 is TGTGCCAGTAAGGAGGGAGTCGCGTACAATGAGCAGTTCTTC.

This CDR3 reads CASSLSDRGTEAFF. The DNA of the CDR3 is TGTGCCAGCAGCCTATCGGACAGGGGGACTGAAGCTTTCTTT. The rearrangement uses TRBV6-5 and TRBJ1-1, with TRBD1 matching over 10 bases. J gave up 5 bases and V 6 bases, and 6 bases lay outside the gene matches. The CDR3 consists of 14 residues. The V gene's germline CDR1 is MNHEY and CDR2 SVGAGI.

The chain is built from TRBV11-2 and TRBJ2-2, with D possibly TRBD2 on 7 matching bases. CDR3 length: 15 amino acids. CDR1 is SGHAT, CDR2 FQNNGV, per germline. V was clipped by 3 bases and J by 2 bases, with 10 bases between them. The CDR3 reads CASSLGGANTGELFF. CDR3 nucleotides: TGTGCCAGCAGCTTGGGGGGGGCAAACACCGGGGAGCTGTTTTTT.

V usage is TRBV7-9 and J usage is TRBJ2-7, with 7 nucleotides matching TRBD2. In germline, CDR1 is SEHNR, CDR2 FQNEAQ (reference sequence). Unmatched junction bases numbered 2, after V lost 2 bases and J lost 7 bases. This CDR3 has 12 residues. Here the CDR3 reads CASSLSGVEQYF. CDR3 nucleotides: TGTGCCAGCAGCTTAAGCGGGGTGGAGCAGTACTTC.

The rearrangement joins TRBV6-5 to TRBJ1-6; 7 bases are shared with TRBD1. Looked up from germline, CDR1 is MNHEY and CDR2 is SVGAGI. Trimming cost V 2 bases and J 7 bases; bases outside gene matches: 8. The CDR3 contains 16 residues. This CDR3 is CASSYGSGQMNSPLHF. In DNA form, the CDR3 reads TGTGCCAGCAGTTACGGATCGGGACAGATGAATTCACCCCTCCACTTT.

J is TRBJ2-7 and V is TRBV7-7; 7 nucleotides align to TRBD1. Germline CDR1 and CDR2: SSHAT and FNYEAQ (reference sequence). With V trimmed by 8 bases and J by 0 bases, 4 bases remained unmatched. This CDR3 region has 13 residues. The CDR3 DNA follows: TGTGCCAGCGCGACAGGGACCTCCTACGAGCAGTACTTC. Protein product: CASATGTSYEQYF.

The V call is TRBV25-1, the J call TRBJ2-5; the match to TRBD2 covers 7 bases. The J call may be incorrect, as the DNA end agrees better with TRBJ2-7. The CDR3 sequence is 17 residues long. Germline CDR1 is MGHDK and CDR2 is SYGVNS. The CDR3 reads CASSGGGGERVDYEQYF. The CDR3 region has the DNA TGTGCCAGCAGTGGGGGGGGAGGGGAGCGGGTAGACTACGAGCAGTACTTC.

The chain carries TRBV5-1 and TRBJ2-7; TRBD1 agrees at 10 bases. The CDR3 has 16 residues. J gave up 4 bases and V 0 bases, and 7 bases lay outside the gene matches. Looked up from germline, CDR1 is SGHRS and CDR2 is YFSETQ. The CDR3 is CASSLAADRGLYEQYF. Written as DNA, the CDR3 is TGCGCCAGCAGCTTGGCGGCCGACAGGGGGCTTTACGAGCAGTACTTC.

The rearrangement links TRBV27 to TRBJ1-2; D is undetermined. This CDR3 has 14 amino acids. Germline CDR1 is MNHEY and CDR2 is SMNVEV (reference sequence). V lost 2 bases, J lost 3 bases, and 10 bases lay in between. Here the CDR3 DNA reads TGTGCCAGCAGTTTAGCAGGCCCCGACTATGGCTACACCTTC. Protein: CASSLAGPDYGYTF.

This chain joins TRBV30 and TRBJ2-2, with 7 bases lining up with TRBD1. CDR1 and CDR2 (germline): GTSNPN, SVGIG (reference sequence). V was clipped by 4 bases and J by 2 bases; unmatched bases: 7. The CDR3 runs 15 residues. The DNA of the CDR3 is TGTGCCTGGACCCGACAGGGTCAAAACACCGGGGAGCTGTTTTTT. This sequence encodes CAWTRQGQNTGELFF.

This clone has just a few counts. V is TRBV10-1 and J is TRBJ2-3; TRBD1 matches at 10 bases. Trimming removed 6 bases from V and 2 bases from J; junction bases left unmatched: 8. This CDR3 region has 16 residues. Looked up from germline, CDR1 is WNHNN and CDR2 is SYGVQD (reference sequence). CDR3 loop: CASSPGTGATTDTQYF. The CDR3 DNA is TGCGCCAGCAGCCCCGGGACAGGGGCTACCACAGATACGCAGTATTTT.

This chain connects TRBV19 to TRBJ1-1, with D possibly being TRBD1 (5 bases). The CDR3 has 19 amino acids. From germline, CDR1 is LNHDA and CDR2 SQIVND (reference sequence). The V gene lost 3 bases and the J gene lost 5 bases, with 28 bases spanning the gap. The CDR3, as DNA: TGTGCCAGTAGTATGGACCTCTTTTCGACAGACCAGGGTGGGACTGAAGCTTTCTTT. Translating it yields CASSMDLFSTDQGGTEAFF.

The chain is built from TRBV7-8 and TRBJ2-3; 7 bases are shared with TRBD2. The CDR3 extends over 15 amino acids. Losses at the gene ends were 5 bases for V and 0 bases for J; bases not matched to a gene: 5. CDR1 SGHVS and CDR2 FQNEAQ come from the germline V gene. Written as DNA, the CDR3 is TGTGCCAGCAGCCCTAGCGGAGGCAGCACAGATACGCAGTATTTT. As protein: CASSPSGGSTDTQYF.

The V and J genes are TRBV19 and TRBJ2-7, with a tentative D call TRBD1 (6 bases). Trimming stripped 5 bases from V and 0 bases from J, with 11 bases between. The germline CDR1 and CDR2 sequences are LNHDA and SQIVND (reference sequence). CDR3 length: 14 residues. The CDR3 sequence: CASSPRQASYEQYF. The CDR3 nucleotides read TGTGCCAGTAGTCCAAGACAGGCCTCCTACGAGCAGTACTTC.

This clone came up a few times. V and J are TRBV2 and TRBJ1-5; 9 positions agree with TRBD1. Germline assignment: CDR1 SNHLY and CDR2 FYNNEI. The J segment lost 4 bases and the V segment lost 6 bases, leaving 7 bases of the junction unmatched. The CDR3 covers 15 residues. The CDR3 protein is CASSASGQGNQPQHF. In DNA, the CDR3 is TGTGCCAGCAGCGCTTCGGGACAGGGTAATCAGCCCCAGCATTTT.

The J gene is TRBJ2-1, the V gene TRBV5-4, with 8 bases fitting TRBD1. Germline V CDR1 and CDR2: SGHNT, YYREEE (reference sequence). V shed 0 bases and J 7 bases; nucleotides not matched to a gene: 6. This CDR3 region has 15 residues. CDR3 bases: TGTGCCAGCAGCTTGGGACAGGGGCTGTCGAATGAGCAGTTCTTC. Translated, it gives CASSLGQGLSNEQFF.